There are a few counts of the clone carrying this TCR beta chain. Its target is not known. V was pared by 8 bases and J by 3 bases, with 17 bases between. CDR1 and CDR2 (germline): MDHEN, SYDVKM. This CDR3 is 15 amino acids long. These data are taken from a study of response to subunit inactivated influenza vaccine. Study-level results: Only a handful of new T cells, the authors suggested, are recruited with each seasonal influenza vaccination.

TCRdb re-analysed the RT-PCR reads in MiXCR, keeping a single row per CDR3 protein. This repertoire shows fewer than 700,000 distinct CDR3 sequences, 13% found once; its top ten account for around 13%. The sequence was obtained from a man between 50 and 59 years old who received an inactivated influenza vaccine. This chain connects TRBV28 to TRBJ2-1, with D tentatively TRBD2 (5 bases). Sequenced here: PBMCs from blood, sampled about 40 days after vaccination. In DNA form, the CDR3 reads TGTGCCAGCGGACCCCTAGCAGAGATCTACAATGAGCAGTTCTTC. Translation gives CASGPLAEIYNEQFF.